The T cell receptor beta chain under discussion was sequenced for a study of response to subunit inactivated influenza vaccine. Regarding this clonotype: The antigen remains unidentified.

The CDR3 spans 17 residues. Germline V gene data show CDR1 as WSHSY and CDR2 as SAAADI. V lost 10 bases, J lost 7 bases, and 20 bases stayed unmatched. MiXCR, run by TCRdb on the RT-PCR reads, gives a single entry per CDR3 protein. The sample has 450,000 to 500,000 distinct CDR3 sequences; approximately 11% are singletons. Study-level points and caveats: There was a suggestion from the authors that each seasonal influenza vaccination recruits few new T cells.

This sequence originates from a middle-aged man who received an inactivated influenza vaccine. V gene TRBV10-2 combines with J gene TRBJ2-1; 9 bases line up with TRBD2. The sequences come from PBMCs from blood, collected roughly 48 days after vaccination. For the CDR3, the DNA is TGCGCCATCTCCTTAGGCGGGGGGGCCTATTTGGGTAATGAGCAGTTCTTC. Translating it yields CAISLGGGAYLGNEQFF.